This T cell receptor beta chain emerged from a study of T cell responses to AZD1222 COVID-19 vaccine (dated by TCRdb to about 2021). Turning to the overall study: AZD1222 recipients given second doses at about 4 weeks or at about 12 weeks were pooled, since spike-specific TCR depth and breadth were not found to differ between the two schedules. A total of 233 trial participants underwent TCR sequencing, of whom nearly 210 received two doses of AZD1222 and around 25 received two doses of the MenACWY control vaccine. Enrollment into the trials was organized by age into subgroups of 18-55, 56-69 and 70-plus years, and those subgroups contained approximately 150, 30 and 60 TCR-sequenced participants, respectively.

The CDR3 contains 14 residues, cysteine and phenylalanine counted. The kept DNA is CDR3 alone, 42 bases in frame from the first base. V and J are trimmed by 0 bases and 5 bases, and the gene matches miss 3 bases of the junction. Sequences SGDLS (CDR1) and YYNGEE (CDR2) are obtained from the germline V gene. The CDR3 regions of human TCRbeta chains were analyzed by immunosequencing. In the source study's methods: TCRs in the repertoires were compared against a reference library of SARS-CoV-2-specific TCRs that had been generated with the MIRA antigen-specificity platform. Breadth was defined as the fraction of unique TCRs that were SARS-CoV-2-associated, and depth was defined as the fraction of total T cells that were SARS-CoV-2-associated. Using the MIRA data, every spike-specific TCR was mapped to the spike region that the TCR reacted to and assigned to either a CD4 or a CD8 class. Log10-transformed breadth and depth values were compared by one-way ANOVA with Sidak's multiple comparisons tests. The immuneACCESS repertoire file appears here via TCRdb, limited to in-frame rearrangements. These files lack a portion of the clones; in checked studies, under half of the deficit traces to unresolved V genes, and the cause of the others is not known. That table gives V, J and clone size, and the DNA gave D and trimming. This sample has about 98,000 clones in its table, and over 75% of those were observed once. Under 7% of the sample lies in the top ten.

What the research found in general, with its limitations: Reportedly, close to half of the unique spike-specific TCRs recognized epitopes lying outside the regions that are mutated in the B.1.351 and B.1.1.7 variants. Spike-specific TCR breadth and depth rose significantly after two AZD1222 doses compared with day 0 and with MenACWY recipients. The whole spike protein was spanned by vaccine-associated CD4 TCRs, and dominant responses were seen in regions 160-218 and 743-854. Because no day 14 peak-response samples were available, repertoires were characterized only after the peak T cell response. In the small 56-69-year group, the increase in depth fell short of significance, most likely because of low power. Conclusions about previously exposed vaccinees were limited because only six AZD1222 recipients were SARS-CoV-2 seropositive at baseline. Most participants were white British and females outnumbered males, and the authors suggested that clonal diversity may have been underestimated.

Points on this clone: It lacks a known antigen. The input lacks base qualities; no much larger clone sits a single base away.

The time point label here, explained by the study, means: baseline before first vaccination. The vaccinee samples were drawn from two UK trials, COV001 and COV002, one of which was a single-blind randomized controlled phase 2/3 trial testing AZD1222 (ChAdOx1 nCoV-19) in healthy adults. Trial participant PBMC samples were collected at day 0 and day 28 after the second dose for TCRbeta chain sequencing. This TCR was sampled from an adult in good health. The sample in question was peripheral blood, obtained on day 0 of AZD1222 vaccination. The rearranged chain carries TRBV9 and TRBJ2-5, with 8 bases matching TRBD1. The bases read TGTGCCAGCAGCGTAGGACAGGGGCGGGAGACCCAGTACTTC. This gives the protein CASSVGQGRETQYF.